This TCR beta chain was sequenced in a study of CD8+CD57+ T cells in acquired aplastic anemia. For the study at large: Mean DNA quantity obtained from sorted CD4+ and CD8+ cells was approximately 3 ug. As sequenced from healthy donors, CD4+ cells averaged approximately 11 million reads. Overall study findings and caveats: The study identified more than 25 CD8+ CDR3 sequences shared by patients and controls. Patients were compared with controls for CD8+ Simpson's diversity, and no significant difference emerged.

It was genomic DNA that served as the template for profiling TCR beta VDJ and CDR3. TCRdb reanalysed the reads using MiXCR and keeps one entry per CDR3 protein. The sample consists of some 190,000 distinct CDR3 sequences, less than 70% of them appearing once. This CDR3 is built from 11 residues. Trimming removed 2 bases at V and 6 bases at J, with 6 bases between. Germline V gives CDR1 SGHRS, CDR2 YFSETQ. With regard to this clonotype: Antigen: not known.

The sample comprised sorted CD4+, CD8+, or CD8+CD57+ T cells (not recorded which) from PBMCs. This chain connects TRBV5-1 to TRBJ2-7; no reliable D call. This clonotype originated in a human donor in good health, serving as a control. CDR3 nucleotide sequence: TGCGCCAGCAGCTTTGAGAGCGAGCAGTACTTC. Its translation: CASSFESEQYF.